One sample yielded the 6 T cell receptor beta chains listed below, sequenced in a study. TCRdb independently ran MiXCR on the RT-PCR reads; one entry per CDR3 protein. This sample has about 680,000 distinct CDR3 sequences, with 14% found just once. Specimen: memory CD4+ T cells from blood. These receptors were collected from a female donor in good health, serving as a healthy control.

Many counts were recorded for this clonotype. The chain carries TRBV10-3 and TRBJ2-5; D is possibly TRBD2 (7 bases). The CDR3 has 13 residues. Germline-derived CDR1 and CDR2 are ENHRY and SYGVKD. V was shortened by 11 bases and J by 3 bases, with 16 bases between the two germline ends. DNA of the CDR3: TGTGCCGCTAAGGGGAGGGGGGAAGAGACCCAGTACTTC. Protein: CAAKGRGEETQYF.

V usage is TRBV28 and J usage is TRBJ2-5; 8 nucleotides line up with TRBD1. Germline V lookup: CDR1 MDHEN, CDR2 SYDVKM. Germline trimming cut 7 bases from V and 7 bases from J; bases unmatched to any gene: 11. This CDR3 comprises 14 residues. CDR3 in DNA: TGTGCCAGCAAGGGACAGGCACAAATTGGGACCCAGTACTTC. Encoded protein: CASKGQAQIGTQYF.

A few counts support this clonotype. The rearrangement links TRBV7-6 to TRBJ2-7; the D gene is possibly TRBD2 (6 bases). The CDR3 is 15 amino acids. Germline V gene sequence: CDR1 SGHVS, CDR2 FNYEAQ. V was clipped by 6 bases and J by 2 bases, with 17 bases between them. This CDR3 is CASSQIPASAYEQYF. In DNA form, the CDR3 reads TGTGCCAGCAGTCAGATACCGGCTAGCGCCTACGAGCAGTACTTC.

This clonotype was counted only a few times. The chain uses TRBV20-1 and TRBJ1-1; D is undetermined. CDR3 length: 15 amino acids. Germline lookup yields CDR1 DFQATT and CDR2 SNEGSKA (reference sequence). Trimming took 0 bases from V and 4 from J, leaving 15 bases between them. The CDR3 nucleotides read TGCAGTGCTAGAGATCGGATAGGGTGGGCCACTGAAGCTTTCTTT. The encoded protein is CSARDRIGWATEAFF.

This clonotype showed up just a few times. The chain couples TRBV4-1 to TRBJ2-3, with 8 nucleotides matching TRBD2. There are 18 residues in the CDR3. Trimming removed 0 bases from V and 4 bases from J; junction bases left unmatched: 12. CDR1 is MGHRA, CDR2 YSYEKL, per germline. CDR3 region: CASSQDVHTGGPADTQYF. In DNA, the CDR3 is TGCGCCAGCAGCCAAGATGTTCATACGGGAGGGCCAGCAGATACGCAGTATTTT.

This clonotype turned up a few times. This sequence joins TRBV20-1 and TRBJ1-5, with D possibly being TRBD1 (5 bases). This CDR3 has 10 residues. The germline V gene encodes CDR1 DFQATT and CDR2 SNEGSKA (reference sequence). Trimming left V 7 bases short and J 11 bases short, with 12 bases between. For the CDR3, the DNA is TGCAGTGTCGAGACAGAGTCCCAGCATTTT. Protein: CSVETESQHF.